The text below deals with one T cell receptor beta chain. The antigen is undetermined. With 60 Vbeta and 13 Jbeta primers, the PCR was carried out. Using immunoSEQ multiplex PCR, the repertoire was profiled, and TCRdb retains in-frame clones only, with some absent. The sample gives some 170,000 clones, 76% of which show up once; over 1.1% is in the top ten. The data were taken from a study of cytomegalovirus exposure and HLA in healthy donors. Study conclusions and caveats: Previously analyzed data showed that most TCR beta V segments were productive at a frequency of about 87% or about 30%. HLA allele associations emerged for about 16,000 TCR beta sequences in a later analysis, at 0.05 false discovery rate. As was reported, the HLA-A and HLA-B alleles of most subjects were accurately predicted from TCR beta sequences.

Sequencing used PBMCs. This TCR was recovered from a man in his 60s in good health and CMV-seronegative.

CDR3 coding DNA: TGTGCCAGCAGTTACTCTGTAGCGGGGGAATCCTACGAGCAGTACTTC. It is translated as CASSYSVAGESYEQYF. The V call is TRBV6-5, the J call TRBJ2-7, with TRBD2 matching 9 bases. The germline CDR1 and CDR2 sequences are MNHEY and SVGAGI. J lost 1 base, V lost 0 bases, and 4 bases had no gene match. The CDR3 runs 16 residues.